This is a list of T cell receptor beta chains from one sample in a study of cytotoxic CD8 clonotypes in ibrutinib-treated CLL. TCRdb's table, derived via immunoSEQ multiplex PCR, lists solely in-frame clones and lacks some. The table includes more than 200,000 clones, over 65% detected once. The sample here was PBMCs, taken after 12 months of ibrutinib treatment. These receptors came from a human donor with chronic lymphocytic leukemia. Both conserved end residues are part of each CDR3. A D gene is named only where the DNA matches it firmly. A clone size is listed for some rows: how often the clone was seen (once, few, many), or a class if it is expanded.

d_gene	j_gene	abundance	v_gene	CDR3nt	CDR3aa
TRBD2	TRBJ2-3	NA	TRBV28	TGTGCCAGCAGCTCGGGAGGGCCGACAGATACGCAGTATTTT	CASSSGGPTDTQYF
TRBD2	TRBJ2-2	NA	TRBV4-2	TGTGCCAGCAGCCAGAAGACTAGCGGGAGCACCGGGGAGCTGTTTTTT	CASSQKTSGSTGELFF
NA	TRBJ1-2	NA	TRBV14	TGTGCCAGCAGGCGGACATCAACTAACTATGGCTACACCTTC	CASRRTSTNYGYTF
NA	TRBJ1-1	NA	TRBV9	TGTGCCAGCGCAAATAACGGGGAGAACACTGAAGCTTTCTTT	CASANNGENTEAFF
NA	TRBJ2-7	NA	TRBV6-5	TGTGCCAGCAGTTACGAACAGTACTACGAGCAGTACTTC	CASSYEQYYEQYF
NA	TRBJ2-7	NA	TRBV7-9	TGTGCCCAGGGGGGCTACGAGCAGTACTTC	CAQGGYEQYF
TRBD1	TRBJ1-2	NA	TRBV5-1	TGCGCCAGCGACAGGGGCAGGGGAGGCTACACCTTC	CASDRGRGGYTF
NA	TRBJ1-5	few	TRBV6-5	TGTGCCAGCAGGCTGGAAAGTAACCAGCCCCAGCATTTT	CASRLESNQPQHF
NA	TRBJ2-7	few	TRBV5-1	TGCGCCAGCAGCTTGTCGTCGACAGGTCACTACGAGCAGTACTTC	CASSLSSTGHYEQYF
TRBD1	TRBJ1-1	NA	TRBV29-1	TGCAGCCCCCGCCGACAGGGGGCCACTGAAGCTTTCTTT	CSPRRQGATEAFF
NA	TRBJ2-1	NA	TRBV29-1	TGCAGCGTTGAATCGCTAGGGGCAAGCTCCTACAATGAGCAGTTCTTC	CSVESLGASSYNEQFF
TRBD1	TRBJ1-2	once	TRBV5-1	TGCGCCAGCAGCGGAGACAGGGGTCTGATCAATGGCTACACCTTC	CASSGDRGLINGYTF